This T cell receptor (beta chain) was found in a study of blood T cell repertoires in COVID-19. Method: immunoSEQ multiplex PCR; TCRdb's copy keeps in-frame clones and lacks some. The profile shows hundreds of thousands of clones, roughly 86% of them singletons. The sample consisted of PBMCs or T cells enriched from blood (not recorded which). The sequence came from a woman in her fifties or sixties who had recovered from COVID-19.

CDR3 region: CASSFLQNTEAFF. For the CDR3, the DNA is TGTGCCAGCAGCTTTTTACAGAACACTGAAGCTTTCTTT. This chain links TRBV7-2 with TRBJ1-1; the D is unclear. The CDR3 sequence is 13 residues long. Germline V lookup: CDR1 SGHTA, CDR2 FQGNSA. V was clipped by 3 bases and J by 1 base, with 6 bases between them.